The 14 T cell receptor beta chains below all came from one sample that was sequenced in a study of T-cell reconstitution after alpha-beta-depleted transplantation in children. Unique molecular identifiers were used in preparing the TCRbeta library. TCRdb re-analysed the PCR reads in MiXCR, keeping a single row per CDR3 protein. The sample has about 340,000 distinct CDR3 sequences, about 14% seen once; the top ten hold 4.3%. Source: PBMCs, taken from the stem cell graft. These receptors came from a human donor who donated a stem cell graft to a child with Fanconi anemia.

This clonotype has a count of ten or more. V and J are TRBV11-2 and TRBJ2-1, with D uncertain. Trimming removed 6 bases at V and 9 bases at J, with 21 bases between. The CDR3 is 15 amino acids. The germline V gene has CDR1 SGHAT and CDR2 FQNNGV. CDR3: CASSHTLKGIGEQFF. CDR3 DNA sequence: TGTGCCAGCAGTCATACTCTGAAGGGTATCGGTGAGCAGTTCTTC.

The V gene is TRBV7-9, the J gene TRBJ1-3, with D hard to call. Per the germline V gene, CDR1 is SEHNR and CDR2 is FQNEAQ (reference sequence). The CDR3 length is 15 residues. V lost 7 bases to trimming and J lost 0 bases, with 13 bases between them. CDR3 amino acids: CASTTSDVSGNTIYF. CDR3 bases: TGTGCCAGCACCACCTCGGATGTCTCTGGAAACACCATATATTTT. Full variable domain (remainder filled in from reference TRBV7-9 and TRBJ1-3): DTGVSQNPRHKITKRGQNVTFRCDPISEHNRLYWYRQTLGQGPEFLTYFQNEAQLEKSRLLSDRFSAERPKGSFSTLEIQRTEQGDSAMYLCASTTSDVSGNTIYFGEGSWLTVV.

This clonotype was seen many times. This rearrangement joins TRBV7-6 to TRBJ1-5; TRBD1 matches at 10 bases. The CDR3 spans 16 residues. Unmatched junction bases numbered 6, after V lost 2 bases and J lost 5 bases. The V gene's germline CDR1 is SGHVS and CDR2 FNYEAQ. The CDR3 coding sequence is TGTGCCAGCAGCTTAAATGGAGGACAGGGGGATCAGCCCCAGCATTTT. It is translated as CASSLNGGQGDQPQHF.

This clonotype has just a few counts. The CDR3: CASSSPPAGSYNEQFF. The CDR3 bases are TGTGCCAGCAGTTCCCCCCCAGCAGGGTCCTACAATGAGCAGTTCTTC. The rearrangement joins TRBV12-3 or TRBV12-4 to TRBJ2-1, with TRBD1 as a possible D gene (5 bases). V lost 4 bases, J lost 1 base, and 14 bases lay in between. CDR3 size: 16 residues.

This clonotype was counted at least ten times. This chain connects TRBV5-1 to TRBJ2-1, with 7 bases fitting TRBD2. The junction had 8 bases not matched to a gene; V was cut back by 2 bases and J by 0 bases. The CDR3 is 17 residues long. Germline values: CDR1 SGHRS, CDR2 YFSETQ. The CDR3 DNA sequence: TGCGCCAGCAGCTTTCAGGCTAGCGGTATCTCCTACAATGAGCAGTTCTTC. This sequence encodes CASSFQASGISYNEQFF.

This clonotype was counted only a few times. The chain combines TRBV27 with TRBJ2-7; D possibly corresponds to TRBD1 (6 bases). The CDR3 is 13 amino acids. V lost 3 bases to trimming and J lost 3 bases, with 9 bases between them. Germline V gene data show CDR1 as MNHEY and CDR2 as SMNVEV (reference sequence). The CDR3 nucleotides read TGTGCCAGCAGTTTTGGGACAAGCTACGAGCAGTACTTC. Translated, it gives CASSFGTSYEQYF.

This clonotype was seen many times. The CDR3 region has the DNA TGTGCCAGCAGGGGAGGGGGGTGGAATCAGCCCCAGCATTTT. Its protein product is CASRGGGWNQPQHF. The chain has TRBV6-1 and TRBJ1-5, with a possible D match to TRBD1 (6 bases). Germline assignment: CDR1 MNHNS and CDR2 SASEGT. Trimming took off 6 bases at V and 4 bases at J, with 13 bases between the two ends. This CDR3 has 14 residues.

The chain uses TRBV12-3 or TRBV12-4 and TRBJ2-3; D call uncertain. Trimming removed 4 bases at V and 6 bases at J, with 20 bases between. The CDR3 has 16 residues. CDR3 protein: CASSSHSEDKPDTQYF. CDR3 nucleotide sequence: TGTGCCAGCAGTTCACACTCCGAAGACAAGCCGGATACGCAGTATTTT.

The chain uses TRBV6-5 and TRBJ1-2; D is uncertain. The CDR3 has 15 amino acids. The germline V gene has CDR1 MNHEY and CDR2 SVGAGI. V lost 0 bases to trimming and J lost 4 bases, with 12 bases between them. The CDR3 DNA is TGTGCCAGCAGTTACTCGGTCCTACGAGGCTATGGCTACACCTTC. Protein product: CASSYSVLRGYGYTF.

V gene TRBV6-2 or TRBV6-3 combines with J gene TRBJ2-2, with TRBD2 matching over 9 bases. Germline V gene sequence: CDR1 MNHEY, CDR2 SVGEGT. CDR3 size: 16 residues. Trimming at V came to 8 bases and at J to 3 bases, leaving 10 bases not matched to a gene. The CDR3 here is CASLEAGGSHTGELFF. The CDR3 nucleotides are TGTGCCAGCCTCGAGGCGGGAGGGTCCCACACCGGGGAGCTGTTTTTT.

This clonotype was recorded at least ten times. The rearrangement uses TRBV10-3 and TRBJ2-3; possibly TRBD1 or TRBD2 for D (5 bases each). The germline gives CDR1 ENHRY, CDR2 SYGVKD. Trimming removed 4 bases from V and 1 base from J, with 9 bases in between. The CDR3 loop spans 14 amino acids. This CDR3 is CAISGGPRTDTQYF. The CDR3 DNA is TGTGCCATCAGTGGGGGACCACGCACAGATACGCAGTATTTT.

V is TRBV19 and J is TRBJ1-1, with TRBD1 matching 8 bases. Germline V gene lookup returns CDR1 LNHDA and CDR2 SQIVND (reference sequence). The CDR3 runs to 15 residues. The junction had 16 bases not matched to a gene; V was cut back by 5 bases and J by 11 bases. The CDR3 bases are TGTGCCAGTAGTTCACGTACAGGGGGAAGTGAGATGGCTTTCTTT. Protein product: CASSSRTGGSEMAFF. Filled out from reference TRBV19 and TRBJ1-1, the complete variable domain reads DGGITQSPKYLFRKEGQNVTLSCEQNLNHDAMYWYRQDPGQGLRLIYYSQIVNDFQKGDIAEGYSVSREKKESFPLTVTSAQKNPTAFYLCASSSRTGGSEMAFFGQGTRLTVV.

This clonotype was detected a few times. This chain uses TRBV5-1 with TRBJ1-1; TRBD1 matches at 7 bases. J gave up 3 bases and V 4 bases, and 6 bases lay outside the gene matches. CDR3 size: 14 residues. In germline, CDR1 is SGHRS, CDR2 YFSETQ. CDR3 sequence reads: CASSDSGQYTEAFF. CDR3 DNA sequence: TGCGCCAGCAGCGACTCGGGACAGTACACTGAAGCTTTCTTT.

The chain couples TRBV4-3 to TRBJ1-1; unclear D gene. CDR3 length: 14 residues. Looked up from germline, CDR1 is LGHNA and CDR2 is YSLEER. Deletions cut 0 bases from V and 8 bases from J, with 13 bases between. The CDR3: CASSQDEAQPEAFF. The CDR3 region has the DNA TGCGCCAGCAGCCAAGACGAGGCCCAACCCGAAGCTTTCTTT.